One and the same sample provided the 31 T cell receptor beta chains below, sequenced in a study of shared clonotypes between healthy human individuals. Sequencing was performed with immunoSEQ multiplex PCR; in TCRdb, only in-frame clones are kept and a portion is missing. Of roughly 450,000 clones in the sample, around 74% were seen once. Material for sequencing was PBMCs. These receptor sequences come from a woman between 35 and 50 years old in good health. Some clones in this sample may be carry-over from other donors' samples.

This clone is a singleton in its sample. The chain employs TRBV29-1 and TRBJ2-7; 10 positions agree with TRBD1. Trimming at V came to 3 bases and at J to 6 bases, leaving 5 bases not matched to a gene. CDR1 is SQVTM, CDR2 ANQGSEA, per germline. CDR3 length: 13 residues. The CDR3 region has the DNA TGCAGCGTTGATGACAGGGGGCTCGGCGAGCAGTACTTC. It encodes CSVDDRGLGEQYF.

The CDR3 is CASSESATGNTEAFF. In nucleotides, the CDR3 is TGTGCCAGCAGTGAATCGGCAACGGGGAACACTGAAGCTTTCTTT. This sequence joins TRBV25-1 and TRBJ1-1; D is ambiguous. Germline V gene data show CDR1 as MGHDK and CDR2 as SYGVNS. This CDR3 has 15 residues. V shed 1 base and J shed 1 base, with 10 bases lying between them.

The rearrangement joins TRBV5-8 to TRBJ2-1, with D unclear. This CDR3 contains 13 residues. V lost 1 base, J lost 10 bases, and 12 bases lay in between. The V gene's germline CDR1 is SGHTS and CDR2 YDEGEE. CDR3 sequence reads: CASSLSGPREQFF. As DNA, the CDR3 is TGTGCCAGCAGCTTGAGTGGGCCCAGGGAGCAGTTCTTC.

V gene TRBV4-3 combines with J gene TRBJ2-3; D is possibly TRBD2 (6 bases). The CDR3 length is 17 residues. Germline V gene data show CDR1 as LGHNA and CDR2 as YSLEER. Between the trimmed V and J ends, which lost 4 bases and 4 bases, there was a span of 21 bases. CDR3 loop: CASSPSSGLSGADTQYF. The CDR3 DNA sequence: TGCGCCAGCAGCCCTTCCTCGGGGCTCTCGGGGGCAGATACGCAGTATTTT.

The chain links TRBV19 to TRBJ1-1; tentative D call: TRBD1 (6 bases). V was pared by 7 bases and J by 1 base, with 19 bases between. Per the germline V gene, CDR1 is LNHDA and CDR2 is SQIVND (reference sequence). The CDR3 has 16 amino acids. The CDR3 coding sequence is TGTGCCAGTACCGCTATAGTTGGGGGCCGGAACACTGAAGCTTTCTTT. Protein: CASTAIVGGRNTEAFF.

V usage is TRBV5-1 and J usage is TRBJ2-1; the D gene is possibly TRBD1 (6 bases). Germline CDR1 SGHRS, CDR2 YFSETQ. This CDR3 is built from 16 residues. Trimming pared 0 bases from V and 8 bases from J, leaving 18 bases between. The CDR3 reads CASSLVNTGIADEQFF. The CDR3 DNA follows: TGCGCCAGCAGCTTGGTCAATACAGGGATTGCGGATGAGCAGTTCTTC.

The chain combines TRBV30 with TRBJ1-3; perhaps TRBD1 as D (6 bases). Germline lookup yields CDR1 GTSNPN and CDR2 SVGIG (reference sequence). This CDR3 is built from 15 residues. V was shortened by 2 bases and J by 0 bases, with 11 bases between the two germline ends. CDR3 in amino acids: CAWSYRAGSGNTIYF. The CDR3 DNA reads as TGTGCCTGGAGTTACAGGGCCGGCTCTGGAAACACCATATATTTT.

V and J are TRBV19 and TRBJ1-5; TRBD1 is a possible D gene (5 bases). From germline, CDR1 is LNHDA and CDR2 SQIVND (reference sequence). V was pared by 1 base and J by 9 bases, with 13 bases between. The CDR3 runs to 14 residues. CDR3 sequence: CASSIGGRERPQHF. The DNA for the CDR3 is TGTGCCAGTAGTATAGGGGGCAGGGAAAGGCCCCAGCATTTT.

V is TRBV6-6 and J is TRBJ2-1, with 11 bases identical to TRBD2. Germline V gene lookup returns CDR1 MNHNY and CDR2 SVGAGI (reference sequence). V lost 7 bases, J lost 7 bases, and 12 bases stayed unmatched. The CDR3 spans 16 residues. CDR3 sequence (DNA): TGTGCCAGCAACTTACGCACTAGCGGGAGAATAAATGAGCAGTTCTTC. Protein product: CASNLRTSGRINEQFF.

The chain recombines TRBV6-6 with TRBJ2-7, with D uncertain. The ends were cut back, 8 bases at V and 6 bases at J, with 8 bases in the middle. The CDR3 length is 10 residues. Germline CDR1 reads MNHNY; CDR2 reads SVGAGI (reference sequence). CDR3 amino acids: CASGQVEQYF. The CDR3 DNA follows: TGTGCCAGCGGCCAGGTCGAGCAGTACTTC.

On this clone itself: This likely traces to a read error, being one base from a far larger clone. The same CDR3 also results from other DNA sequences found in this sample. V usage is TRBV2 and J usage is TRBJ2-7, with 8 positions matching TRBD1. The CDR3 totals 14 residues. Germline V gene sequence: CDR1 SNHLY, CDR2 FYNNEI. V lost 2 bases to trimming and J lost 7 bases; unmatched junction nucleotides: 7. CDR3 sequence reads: CASSETRQGYEQYF. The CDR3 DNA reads TGTGCCAGCAGTGAAACCCGACAGGGGTATGAGCAGTACTTC.

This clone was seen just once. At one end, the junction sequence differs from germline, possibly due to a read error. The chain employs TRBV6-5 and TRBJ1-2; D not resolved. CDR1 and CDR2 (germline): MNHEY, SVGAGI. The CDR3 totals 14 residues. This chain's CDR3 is CASSYDQTNCGYTF. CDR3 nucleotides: TGTGCCAGCAGTTACGACCAGACTAACTGTGGCTACACCTTC.

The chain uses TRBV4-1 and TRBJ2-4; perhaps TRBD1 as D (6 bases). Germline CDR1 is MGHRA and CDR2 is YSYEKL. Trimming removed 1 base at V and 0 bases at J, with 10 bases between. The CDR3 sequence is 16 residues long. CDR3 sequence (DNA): TGCGCCAGCAGCCAAGGGGACACCATAGCCAAAAACATTCAGTACTTC. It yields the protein CASSQGDTIAKNIQYF.

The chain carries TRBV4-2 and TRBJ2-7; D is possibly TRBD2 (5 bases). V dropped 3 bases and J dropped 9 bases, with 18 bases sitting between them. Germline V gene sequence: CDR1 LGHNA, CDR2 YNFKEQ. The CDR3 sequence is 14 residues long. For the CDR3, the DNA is TGTGCCAGCAGCCAGAGCCTTCGGACTGGCGGGCAGTACTTC. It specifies CASSQSLRTGGQYF.

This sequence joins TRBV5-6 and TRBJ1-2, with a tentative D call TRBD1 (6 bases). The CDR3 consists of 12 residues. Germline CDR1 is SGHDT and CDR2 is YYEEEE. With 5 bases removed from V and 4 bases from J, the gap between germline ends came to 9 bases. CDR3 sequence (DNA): TGTGCCAGCAGACTCAGGGGCTATGGCTACACCTTC. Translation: CASRLRGYGYTF.

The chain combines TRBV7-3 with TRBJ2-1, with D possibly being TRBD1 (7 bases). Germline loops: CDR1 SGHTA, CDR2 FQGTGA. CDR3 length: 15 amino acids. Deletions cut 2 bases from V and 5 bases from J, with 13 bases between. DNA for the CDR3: TGTGCCAGCAGCTTAGGCGGGACAGTAGACAATGAGCAGTTCTTC. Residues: CASSLGGTVDNEQFF.

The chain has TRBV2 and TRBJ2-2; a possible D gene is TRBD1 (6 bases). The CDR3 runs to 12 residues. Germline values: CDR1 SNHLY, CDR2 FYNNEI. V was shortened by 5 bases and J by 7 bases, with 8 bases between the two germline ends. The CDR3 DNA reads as TGTGCCAGCAGTTTGGACAGCGGGGAGCTGTTTTTT. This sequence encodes CASSLDSGELFF.

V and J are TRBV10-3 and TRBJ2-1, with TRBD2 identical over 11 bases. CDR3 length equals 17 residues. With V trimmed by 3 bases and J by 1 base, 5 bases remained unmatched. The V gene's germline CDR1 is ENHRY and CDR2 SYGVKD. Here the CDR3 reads CAISDPGLAASYNEQFF. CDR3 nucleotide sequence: TGTGCCATCAGTGACCCGGGACTAGCGGCATCCTACAATGAGCAGTTCTTC.

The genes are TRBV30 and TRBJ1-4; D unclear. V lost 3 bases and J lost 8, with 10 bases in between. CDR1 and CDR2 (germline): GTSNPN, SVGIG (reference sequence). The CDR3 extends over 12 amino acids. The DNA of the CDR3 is TGTGCCTGGAGCGCTACGAAGGAAAAACTGTTTTTT. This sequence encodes CAWSATKEKLFF.

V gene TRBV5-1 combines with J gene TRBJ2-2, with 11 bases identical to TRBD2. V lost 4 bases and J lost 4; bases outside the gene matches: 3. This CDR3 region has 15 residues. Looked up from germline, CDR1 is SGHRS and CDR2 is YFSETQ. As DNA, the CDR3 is TGCGCCAGCAGCACCGGACTAGCGGGCACCGGGGAGCTGTTTTTT. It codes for CASSTGLAGTGELFF. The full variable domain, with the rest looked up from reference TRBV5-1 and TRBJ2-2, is KAGVTQTPRYLIKTRGQQVTLSCSPISGHRSVSWYQQTPGQGLQFLFEYFSETQRNKGNFPGRFSGRQFSNSRSEMNVSTLELGDSALYLCASSTGLAGTGELFFGEGSRLTVL.

CDR3 region: CASSPQSGSFSYF. The CDR3 DNA sequence: TGTGCCAGCAGCCCCCAAAGCGGGAGTTTCTCGTATTTT. The chain combines TRBV7-2 with TRBJ2-3; 8 bases line up with TRBD2. V lost 5 bases, J lost 14 bases, and 12 bases stayed unmatched. Germline V gene sequence: CDR1 SGHTA, CDR2 FQGNSA. There are 13 residues in the CDR3.

DNA of the CDR3: TGTGCCAGCACCCCCACGGGGGGAGGATCCTACGAGCAGTACTTC. It specifies CASTPTGGGSYEQYF. V is TRBV6-6 and J is TRBJ2-7; 7 bases are a match to TRBD2. V lost 7 bases to trimming and J lost 1 base; unmatched junction nucleotides: 10. Per the germline V gene, CDR1 is MNHNY and CDR2 is SVGAGI (reference sequence). The CDR3 is 15 amino acids.

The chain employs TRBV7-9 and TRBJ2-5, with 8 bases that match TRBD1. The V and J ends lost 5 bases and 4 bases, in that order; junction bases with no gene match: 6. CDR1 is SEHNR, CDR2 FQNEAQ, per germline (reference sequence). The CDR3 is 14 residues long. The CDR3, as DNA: TGTGCCAGCAGCCTCGGACAGGGTGCAGAGACCCAGTACTTC. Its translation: CASSLGQGAETQYF.

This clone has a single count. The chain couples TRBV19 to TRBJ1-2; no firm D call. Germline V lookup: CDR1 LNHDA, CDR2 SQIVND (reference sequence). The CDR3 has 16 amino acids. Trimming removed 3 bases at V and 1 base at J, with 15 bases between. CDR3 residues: CASSILDARNNYGYTF. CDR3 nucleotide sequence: TGTGCCAGTAGTATTTTGGATGCCAGGAATAACTATGGCTACACCTTC.

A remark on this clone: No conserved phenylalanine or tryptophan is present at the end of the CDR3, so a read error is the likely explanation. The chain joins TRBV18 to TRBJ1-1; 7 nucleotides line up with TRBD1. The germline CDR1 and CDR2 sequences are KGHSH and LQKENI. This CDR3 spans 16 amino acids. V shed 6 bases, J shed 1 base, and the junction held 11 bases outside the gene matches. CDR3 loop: CASSQGQGEGNTEAFL. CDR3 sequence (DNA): TGTGCCAGCTCCCAAGGGCAGGGGGAAGGGAACACTGAAGCTTTCCTT.

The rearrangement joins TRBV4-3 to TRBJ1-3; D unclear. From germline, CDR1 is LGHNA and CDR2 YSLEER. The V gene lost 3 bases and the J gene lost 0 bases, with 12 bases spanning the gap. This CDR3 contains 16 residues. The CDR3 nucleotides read TGCGCCAGCAGCCAGGCCCACTTTTCCTCTGGAAACACCATATATTTT. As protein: CASSQAHFSSGNTIYF.

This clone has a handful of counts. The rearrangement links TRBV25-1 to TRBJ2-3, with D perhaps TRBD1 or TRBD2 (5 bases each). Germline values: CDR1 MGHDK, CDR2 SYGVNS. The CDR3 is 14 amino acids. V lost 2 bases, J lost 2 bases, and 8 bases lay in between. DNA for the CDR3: TGTGCCAGCAGTGAACAGGGACCCACAGATACGCAGTATTTT. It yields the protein CASSEQGPTDTQYF.

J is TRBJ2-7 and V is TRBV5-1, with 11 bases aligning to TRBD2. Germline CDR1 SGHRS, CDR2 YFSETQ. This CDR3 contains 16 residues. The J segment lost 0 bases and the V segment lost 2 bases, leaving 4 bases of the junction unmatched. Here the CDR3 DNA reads TGCGCCAGCAGCTTTGTCACTAGCGGGAGCTCCTACGAGCAGTACTTC. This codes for CASSFVTSGSSYEQYF. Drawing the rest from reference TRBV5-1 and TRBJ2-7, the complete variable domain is KAGVTQTPRYLIKTRGQQVTLSCSPISGHRSVSWYQQTPGQGLQFLFEYFSETQRNKGNFPGRFSGRQFSNSRSEMNVSTLELGDSALYLCASSFVTSGSSYEQYFGPGTRLTVT.

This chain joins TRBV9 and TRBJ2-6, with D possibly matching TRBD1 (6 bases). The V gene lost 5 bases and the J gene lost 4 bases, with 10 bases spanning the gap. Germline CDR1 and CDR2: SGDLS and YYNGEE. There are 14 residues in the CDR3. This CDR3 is CASSRRGGANVLTF. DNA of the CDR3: TGTGCCAGCAGTCGCAGGGGCGGGGCCAACGTCCTGACTTTC.

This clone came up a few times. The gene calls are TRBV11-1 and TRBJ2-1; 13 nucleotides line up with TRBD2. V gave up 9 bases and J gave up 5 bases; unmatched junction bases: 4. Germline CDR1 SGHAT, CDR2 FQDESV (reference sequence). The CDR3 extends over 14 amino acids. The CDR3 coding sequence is TGTGCCAGTACTAGCGGGAGGGGCCACAATGAGCAGTTCTTC. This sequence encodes CASTSGRGHNEQFF.

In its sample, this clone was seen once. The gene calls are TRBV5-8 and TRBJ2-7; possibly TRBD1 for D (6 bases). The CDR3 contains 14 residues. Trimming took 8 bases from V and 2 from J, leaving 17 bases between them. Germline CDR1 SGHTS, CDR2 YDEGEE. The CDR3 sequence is CASYLQGSAYEQYF. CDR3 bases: TGTGCCAGTTATCTGCAGGGGTCGGCCTACGAGCAGTACTTC.